These T cell receptor beta chains were read from a single sample in a study of T cell responses to AZD1222 COVID-19 vaccine. The method was immunoSEQ multiplex PCR; TCRdb's version includes in-frame clones alone and lacks a portion of them. The sample yields around 140,000 clones, about 94% seen once. The specimen was peripheral blood, collected on day 0 of AZD1222 vaccination. All receptors come from an adult in good health. CDR3s include the opening cysteine and the closing phenylalanine or tryptophan. D genes are given only for firm matches. Size tells how often a clone was seen (once, few, many) or the class of an expanded clone, and some rows leave it out.

- - TRBJ1-1 TRBV5-1 CASSLLTGGVTEAFF TGCGCCAGCAGCTTGCTTACCGGGGGCGTCACTGAAGCTTTCTTT
TRBD1 - TRBJ1-6 TRBV30 CAWRMGQGVKPLHF TGTGCCTGGAGGATGGGACAGGGAGTAAAGCCCCTCCACTTT
TRBD1 - TRBJ2-7 TRBV28 CASSSLIQGSFEQYF TGTGCCAGCAGTTCCCTCATACAGGGGTCGTTCGAGCAGTACTTC
- - TRBJ1-1 TRBV5-4 CASSLDGGSTEAFF TGTGCCAGCAGCTTGGACGGGGGAAGCACTGAAGCTTTCTTT
TRBD2 - TRBJ2-1 TRBV5-1 CASSFVPLAGARGNEQFF TGCGCCAGCAGCTTTGTACCCCTAGCGGGAGCGAGAGGGAATGAGCAGTTCTTC
- - TRBJ1-3 TRBV4-3 CASSQDSLTGNTIYF TGCGCCAGCAGCCAAGATTCGCTTACTGGAAACACCATATATTTT
- - TRBJ1-1 TRBV7-9 CASSSGVSMGAFF TGTGCCAGCAGTTCGGGTGTTTCAATGGGAGCTTTCTTT
- - TRBJ1-1 TRBV9 CASSPDSMNTEAFF TGTGCCAGCAGCCCGGACAGCATGAACACTGAAGCTTTCTTT
- once TRBJ1-3 TRBV9 CASSVSGNTIYF TGTGCCAGCAGCGTCTCTGGAAACACCATATATTTT
- once TRBJ2-7 TRBV7-8 CASSLYSYEQYF TGTGCCAGCAGCTTATATTCCTACGAGCAGTACTTC
- once TRBJ1-2 TRBV5-1 CASSPDSYYGYTF TGCGCCAGCAGCCCGGACAGCTACTATGGCTACACCTTC
TRBD2 - TRBJ2-1 TRBV27 CASRGLAGNEQFF TGTGCCAGCAGGGGACTAGCGGGCAATGAGCAGTTCTTC
TRBD1 few TRBJ2-7 TRBV7-7 CASSLDQVRDRDSCEQYF TGTGCTAGCAGCTTAGACCAGGTGCGGGACAGGGACAGCTGTGAGCAGTACTTC
TRBD1 - TRBJ1-5 TRBV4-1 CASSQEGTAKVSNQPQHF TGCGCCAGCAGCCAAGAAGGGACAGCGAAAGTAAGCAATCAGCCCCAGCATTTT
TRBD1 - TRBJ1-1 TRBV3-1/TRBV3-2 CASSKRGTGIGREYPMNTEAFF TGTGCCAGCTCGAAAAGGGGGACAGGGATAGGGCGGGAGTATCCTATGAACACTGAAGCTTTCTTT
TRBD1 - TRBJ1-1 TRBV5-1 CASSLAGGYTEAFF TGCGCCAGCAGCTTGGCAGGGGGCTACACTGAAGCTTTCTTT
TRBD2 - TRBJ2-3 TRBV5-4 CASSLRTSGGNTDTQYF TGTGCCAGCAGCCTACGAACTAGCGGGGGGAACACAGATACGCAGTATTTT
TRBD1 - TRBJ1-2 TRBV30 CAWSTGGFDYGYTF TGTGCCTGGAGTACAGGGGGCTTTGACTATGGCTACACCTTC
TRBD2 once TRBJ2-3 TRBV30 CAWSGGAQYF TGTGCCTGGTCGGGGGGGGCACAATATTTT
TRBD1 - TRBJ2-7 TRBV6-5 CPPGGYEQYF TGTCCCCCAGGGGGTTACGAGCAGTACTTC
- - TRBJ2-1 TRBV4-3 CASSQAILGSSSYNEQFF TGCGCCAGCAGCCAAGCCATACTGGGATCGAGCTCCTACAATGAGCAGTTCTTC
TRBD1 - TRBJ2-2 TRBV6-5 CASSLDRGGELFF TGTGCCAGCAGCTTAGACAGGGGCGGGGAGCTGTTTTTT
- - TRBJ1-5 TRBV9 CASSVDLYQPQHF TGTGCCAGCAGCGTAGATCTCTATCAGCCCCAGCATTTT
- - TRBJ1-5 TRBV11-2 CASSLRDNQPQHF TGTGCCAGCAGCTTAAGGGACAATCAGCCCCAGCATTTT
- - TRBJ2-7 TRBV15 CATSRDHWPLYEQYF TGTGCCACCAGCAGAGATCACTGGCCCCTCTACGAGCAGTACTTC
- once TRBJ1-3 TRBV16 CASSHPPSFSGNTIYF TGTGCCAGCAGCCATCCTCCATCTTTCTCTGGAAACACCATATATTTT
- - TRBJ2-2 TRBV5-1 CASSLVAGPSGGELFF TGCGCCAGCAGCTTGGTGGCGGGGCCCTCCGGCGGGGAGCTGTTTTTT
- - TRBJ1-1 TRBV2 CAKGGNMNTEAFF TGTGCGAAGGGCGGAAACATGAACACTGAAGCTTTCTTT
- - TRBJ2-3 TRBV7-2 CASSPVRADTQYF TGTGCCAGCAGCCCAGTACGGGCGGATACGCAGTATTTT
TRBD1 - TRBJ1-2 TRBV7-9 CASSPQGEDYGYTF TGTGCCAGCAGCCCACAGGGGGAAGACTATGGCTACACCTTC
TRBD2 - TRBJ2-2 TRBV5-5 CASSISSGGYTGELFF TGTGCCAGCAGCATCTCTAGCGGGGGGTACACCGGGGAGCTGTTTTTT
- - TRBJ2-7 TRBV28 CASSSYTGAGEQYF TGTGCCAGTTCCTCTTATACGGGAGCTGGGGAGCAGTACTTC
- - TRBJ1-1 TRBV11-1 CASSTLRVSTEAFF TGTGCCAGCAGCACCTTGCGGGTTTCCACTGAAGCTTTCTTT
- - TRBJ2-2 TRBV7-9 CASSDTGELFF TGTGCCAGCAGCGACACCGGGGAGCTGTTTTTT
- - TRBJ1-6 TRBV27 CASSHRGTSNSPLHF TGTGCCAGCAGCCATAGGGGGACAAGTAATTCACCCCTCCACTTT
- - TRBJ1-4 TRBV4-1 CASSPPWTNEKLFF TGCGCCAGCAGCCCTCCGTGGACTAATGAAAAACTGTTTTTT
- - TRBJ2-7 TRBV5-6 CASSTAGFLYEQYF TGTGCCAGCAGCACCGCAGGATTCCTCTACGAGCAGTACTTC
TRBD1 - TRBJ2-7 TRBV20-1 CSTGTVEYF TGCAGCACCGGGACAGTGGAGTACTTC
- - TRBJ1-4 TRBV15 CATSSRDIGRNEKLFF TGTGCCACCAGCAGCCGCGATATAGGGAGGAATGAAAAACTGTTTTTT
- - TRBJ1-1 TRBV20-1 CSASPTGGITEAFF TGCAGTGCTAGTCCCACGGGGGGTATTACTGAAGCTTTCTTT
TRBD1 - TRBJ2-3 TRBV7-6 CASSSYLGQGVQDTQYF TGTGCCAGCAGCTCATATCTAGGACAGGGGGTCCAAGATACGCAGTATTTT
- - TRBJ2-7 TRBV2 CASSEEGGGPYEQYF TGTGCCAGCAGTGAAGAGGGGGGAGGGCCTTACGAGCAGTACTTC
TRBD2 - TRBJ2-1 TRBV19 CASSIRLAGGAHSYNEQFF TGTGCCAGTAGTATCCGACTAGCGGGAGGCGCCCATTCCTACAATGAGCAGTTCTTC
- few TRBJ1-5 TRBV6-4 CASRRGGQPQHF TGTGCCAGCAGGCGGGGGGGGCAGCCCCAGCATTTT